This T cell receptor (beta chain) was captured in a study of chemoradiotherapy in HPV16-positive cancers. Deletions cut 4 bases from V and 2 bases from J, with 13 bases between. Germline V CDR1 and CDR2: SGHTS, YDEGEE. The CDR3 is 14 amino acids. Assay used: immunoSEQ multiplex PCR; TCRdb lists only in-frame clones, some missing. The profile covers roughly 10,000 clones, with roughly 72% appearing a single time and around a third taken by the ten largest. This specimen was acquired from a patient who underwent chemoradiotherapy. This chain joins TRBV5-8 and TRBJ2-7, with no clear D. The sequence came from a human donor with HPV-associated anogenital cancer. The CDR3 DNA reads TGTGCCAGCAGCCTCTGGGGTCCTCCCTACGAGCAGTACTTC. Encoded protein: CASSLWGPPYEQYF.